Presented here are 20 T cell receptor beta chains from one specimen sequenced in a study of neurological immune-mediated disorders. TCRdb re-called the 5' RACE reads with MiXCR, one entry per CDR3 protein. Of about 49,000 distinct CDR3 sequences listed, less than 12% are singletons. Noted time point: longitudinal time-point 1 (baseline). Material for sequencing was PBMCs. The receptors come from a woman in her 40s in good health.

This clonotype was seen many times. V gene TRBV20-1 combines with J gene TRBJ2-1, with TRBD2 matching over 7 bases. The ends lost 3 bases at V and 4 bases at J; junction bases unmatched: 3. The CDR3 runs to 13 residues. From germline, CDR1 is DFQATT and CDR2 SNEGSKA (reference sequence). The CDR3: CSASGGSYNEQFF. DNA of the CDR3: TGCAGTGCTAGCGGGGGGTCTTACAATGAGCAGTTCTTC.

This clonotype was seen ten or more times. The V gene is TRBV4-2, the J gene TRBJ2-2, with D perhaps matching TRBD2 (6 bases). Germline CDR1 reads LGHNA; CDR2 reads YNFKEQ. V was shortened by 0 bases and J by 1 base, with 6 bases between the two germline ends. This CDR3 is built from 15 residues. CDR3 DNA: TGTGCCAGCAGCCAAGAGGGACTGAACACCGGGGAGCTGTTTTTT. As protein: CASSQEGLNTGELFF.

The J gene is TRBJ2-1, the V gene TRBV12-3 or TRBV12-4; D may be TRBD2 (5 bases). The CDR3 is made up of 15 amino acids. V was cut by 3 bases and J by 2 bases, with 11 bases left in between. DNA for the CDR3: TGTGCCAGCAGTTTCTCGGGGTTCACCTACAATGAGCAGTTCTTC. It codes for CASSFSGFTYNEQFF.

This clonotype was observed many times. The gene calls are TRBV3-1 and TRBJ2-7; D possibly corresponds to TRBD1 (5 bases). This CDR3 spans 14 amino acids. Germline V lookup: CDR1 LGHDT, CDR2 YNNKEL (reference sequence). The germline V and J ends were trimmed by 2 bases and 1 base, with 9 bases remaining between them. Here the CDR3 reads CASSQRGLSYEQYF. The DNA of the CDR3 is TGTGCCAGCAGCCAAAGGGGATTATCCTACGAGCAGTACTTC.

Many counts were recorded for this clonotype. The V gene is TRBV5-1, the J gene TRBJ1-2, with D possibly matching TRBD1 (6 bases). The V end was cut by 2 bases, the J end by 6 bases, with 11 bases between. Germline loops: CDR1 SGHRS, CDR2 YFSETQ. The CDR3 contains 13 residues. The DNA of the CDR3 is TGCGCCAGCAGCTTTGCCACAGGGAATGGCTACACCTTC. Its protein is CASSFATGNGYTF. The whole variable domain, remainder taken from reference TRBV5-1 and TRBJ1-2, is KAGVTQTPRYLIKTRGQQVTLSCSPISGHRSVSWYQQTPGQGLQFLFEYFSETQRNKGNFPGRFSGRQFSNSRSEMNVSTLELGDSALYLCASSFATGNGYTFGSGTRLTVV.

The table lists this clonotype with many counts. This chain connects TRBV20-1 to TRBJ1-5; D not certain. Trimming removed 0 bases from V and 2 bases from J, with 14 bases in between. CDR3 length: 16 amino acids. CDR1 and CDR2 from the germline V gene are DFQATT and SNEGSKA (reference sequence). The CDR3 DNA reads TGCAGTGCTAGAGATCGCGGGGATCGGGGCAATCAGCCCCAGCATTTT. It is translated as CSARDRGDRGNQPQHF.

This clonotype was picked up many times. Germline and junction disagree at one end, which may indicate a read error. J is TRBJ1-2 and V is TRBV7-7, with D uncertain. The germline gives CDR1 SSHAT, CDR2 FNYEAQ (reference sequence). The CDR3 has 14 residues. CDR3 DNA: TGTGCTAGCAGCCCGCGCGGCAGACCCTATGGCTACACCTTC. Residues: CASSPRGRPYGYTF.

This clonotype was detected ten times or more. CDR3 loop: CAIRDTVAGNTIYF. The CDR3 nucleotides read TGTGCCATCAGGGACACGGTCGCTGGAAACACCATATATTTT. The V and J genes are TRBV10-3 and TRBJ1-3; perhaps TRBD1 as D (5 bases). The CDR3 is 14 amino acids. Germline CDR1 reads ENHRY; CDR2 reads SYGVKD. Deletions cut 6 bases from V and 2 bases from J, with 11 bases between.

This clonotype was seen repeatedly, ten times or more. The J gene is TRBJ2-1, the V gene TRBV20-1; 9 positions match TRBD1. Germline loops: CDR1 DFQATT, CDR2 SNEGSKA (reference sequence). The CDR3 is 15 amino acids. Trimming at V came to 7 bases and at J to 8 bases, leaving 15 bases not matched to a gene. The CDR3: CSGKDAGTGIDEQFF. For the CDR3, the DNA is TGCAGTGGAAAAGATGCCGGGACAGGGATCGATGAGCAGTTCTTC.

This clonotype was seen repeatedly, ten times or more. The chain recombines TRBV5-5 with TRBJ1-5; D call uncertain. CDR1 is SGHKS and CDR2 is YYEKEE in the germline V gene (reference sequence). The CDR3 spans 14 residues. V dropped 4 bases and J dropped 2 bases, with 10 bases sitting between them. The CDR3 spells CASSNDGGNQPQHF. CDR3 nucleotides: TGTGCCAGCAGCAACGACGGAGGCAATCAGCCCCAGCATTTT.

This clonotype occurred many times. This rearrangement joins TRBV18 to TRBJ2-5, with TRBD2 as a possible D gene (5 bases). Trimming stripped 4 bases from V and 4 bases from J, with 16 bases between. The CDR3 length is 15 residues. From germline, CDR1 is KGHSH and CDR2 LQKENI. Written as DNA, the CDR3 is TGTGCCAGCTCACGTCAGACGGGGAGCGGAGAGACCCAGTACTTC. Its translation is CASSRQTGSGETQYF.

In its sample, this clonotype was seen many times. This rearrangement joins TRBV7-3 to TRBJ1-6; 7 nucleotides match TRBD1. The CDR3 covers 14 residues. V dropped 5 bases and J dropped 6; count of bases not matched to a gene: 4. Germline values: CDR1 SGHTA, CDR2 FQGTGA. Written as DNA, the CDR3 is TGTGCCAGCAGCCGGGACAGCATTAATTCACCCCTCCACTTT. It translates to CASSRDSINSPLHF. Complete variable domain (other parts from reference TRBV7-3 and TRBJ1-6): GAGVSQTPSNKVTEKGKYVELRCDPISGHTALYWYRQSLGQGPEFLIYFQGTGAADDSGLPNDRFFAVRPEGSVSTLKIQRTERGDSAVYLCASSRDSINSPLHFGNGTRLTVT.

There are many counts of this clonotype. The chain links TRBV7-2 to TRBJ2-1; 8 bases map to TRBD1. This CDR3 spans 15 amino acids. Germline V gene lookup returns CDR1 SGHTA and CDR2 FQGNSA. V shed 4 bases, J shed 6 bases, and the junction held 8 bases outside the gene matches. DNA for the CDR3: TGTGCCAGCAGCTCTCGACGACAGGGGCTCAATGAGCAGTTCTTC. Its translation: CASSSRRQGLNEQFF.

This clonotype appeared many times. This chain uses TRBV2 with TRBJ2-2, with D possibly TRBD1 on 6 matching bases. Deletions cut 6 bases from V and 2 bases from J, with 10 bases between. CDR3 length equals 14 residues. Germline CDR1 SNHLY, CDR2 FYNNEI. CDR3 region: CASRAGTNTGELFF. For the CDR3, the DNA is TGTGCCAGCAGGGCCGGGACAAACACCGGGGAGCTGTTTTTT.

This clonotype was detected ten times or more. The chain links TRBV4-1 to TRBJ2-5, with a tentative D call TRBD1 (5 bases). CDR3 length equals 14 residues. CDR1 MGHRA and CDR2 YSYEKL come from the germline V gene. V was shortened by 3 bases and J by 2 bases, with 10 bases between the two germline ends. The chain's CDR3 is CASSQQGTQETQYF. DNA for the CDR3: TGCGCCAGCAGCCAGCAGGGAACTCAAGAGACCCAGTACTTC.

At least ten counts were recorded for this clonotype. V and J are TRBV5-1 and TRBJ1-1; D perhaps matches TRBD1 (5 bases). Germline-derived CDR1 and CDR2 are SGHRS and YFSETQ. V shed 7 bases and J shed 3 bases, with 19 bases lying between them. The CDR3 has 15 residues. The chain's CDR3 is CASLPRPGLDTEAFF. CDR3 nucleotide sequence: TGCGCCAGCCTACCTCGCCCAGGGCTAGACACTGAAGCTTTCTTT. The whole variable domain, filled in from reference TRBV5-1 and TRBJ1-1, reads KAGVTQTPRYLIKTRGQQVTLSCSPISGHRSVSWYQQTPGQGLQFLFEYFSETQRNKGNFPGRFSGRQFSNSRSEMNVSTLELGDSALYLCASLPRPGLDTEAFFGQGTRLTVV.

This clonotype was observed at least ten times. V gene TRBV5-1 combines with J gene TRBJ1-2; D may be TRBD1 (5 bases). Germline lookup yields CDR1 SGHRS and CDR2 YFSETQ. V was clipped by 1 base and J by 4 bases, with 8 bases between them. The CDR3 loop spans 13 amino acids. CDR3 sequence: CASSLTTAYGYTF. CDR3 sequence (DNA): TGCGCCAGCAGCTTGACGACAGCCTATGGCTACACCTTC.

This clonotype was seen ten or more times. This chain joins TRBV29-1 and TRBJ1-1; no clear D gene. The CDR3 is 13 amino acids. V was cut by 6 bases and J by 0 bases, with 11 bases left in between. Looked up from germline, CDR1 is SQVTM and CDR2 is ANQGSEA. DNA of the CDR3: TGCAGCGTGGAGGCTAAGATGAACACTGAAGCTTTCTTT. Protein: CSVEAKMNTEAFF.

The table lists this clonotype with many counts. The V and J genes are TRBV11-2 and TRBJ1-1; D is unresolved. Germline CDR1 and CDR2: SGHAT and FQNNGV. V gave up 1 base and J gave up 0 bases, with 15 bases separating them. The CDR3 runs 17 residues. The CDR3 loop is CASSLVFRRGMNTEAFF. The CDR3 coding sequence is TGTGCCAGCAGCTTAGTCTTCCGGAGAGGAATGAACACTGAAGCTTTCTTT.

This clonotype appeared many times. The CDR3 nucleotides are TGTGCCAGCACCCCCGGGCGTCGGACTGAAGCTTTCTTT. Translating gives CASTPGRRTEAFF. The J gene is TRBJ1-1, the V gene TRBV7-2; no clear D. This CDR3 is 13 amino acids long. The V end was cut by 7 bases, the J end by 5 bases, with 14 bases between. Germline V gives CDR1 SGHTA, CDR2 FQGNSA.